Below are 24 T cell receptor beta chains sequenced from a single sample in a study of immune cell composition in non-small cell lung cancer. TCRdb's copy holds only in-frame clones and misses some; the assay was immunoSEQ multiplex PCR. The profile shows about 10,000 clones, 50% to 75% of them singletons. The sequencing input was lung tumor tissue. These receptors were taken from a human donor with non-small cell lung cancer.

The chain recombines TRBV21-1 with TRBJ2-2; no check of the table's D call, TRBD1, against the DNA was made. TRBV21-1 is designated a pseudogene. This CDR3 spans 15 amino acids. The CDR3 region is CASNEDRGNTGELFF. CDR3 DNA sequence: TGTGCCAGCAATGAAGACAGGGGTAACACCGGGGAGCTGTTTTTT.

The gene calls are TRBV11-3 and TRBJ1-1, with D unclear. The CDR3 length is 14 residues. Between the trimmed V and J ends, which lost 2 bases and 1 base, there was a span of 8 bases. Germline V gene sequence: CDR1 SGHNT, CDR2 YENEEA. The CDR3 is CASSLPAANTEAFF. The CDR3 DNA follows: TGTGCCAGCAGCTTACCTGCGGCGAACACTGAAGCTTTCTTT.

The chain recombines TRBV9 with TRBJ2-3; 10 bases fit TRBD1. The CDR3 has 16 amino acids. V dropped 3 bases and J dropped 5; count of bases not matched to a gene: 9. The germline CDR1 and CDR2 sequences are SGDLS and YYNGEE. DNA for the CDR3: TGTGCCAGCAGCGAGGGAAGACAGGGGGCAATAGATACGCAGTATTTT. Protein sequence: CASSEGRQGAIDTQYF.

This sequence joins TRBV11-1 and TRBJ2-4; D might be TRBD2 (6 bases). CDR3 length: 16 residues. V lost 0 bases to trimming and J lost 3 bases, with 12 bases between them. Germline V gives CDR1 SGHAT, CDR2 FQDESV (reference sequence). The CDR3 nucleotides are TGTGCCAGCAGCTTAGCCGGGGGATCGGGCAAAAACATTCAGTACTTC. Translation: CASSLAGGSGKNIQYF.

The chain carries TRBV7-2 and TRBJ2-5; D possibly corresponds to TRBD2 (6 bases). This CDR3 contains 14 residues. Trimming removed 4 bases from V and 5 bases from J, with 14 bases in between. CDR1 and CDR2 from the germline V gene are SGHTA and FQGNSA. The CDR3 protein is CASSSGGALETQYF. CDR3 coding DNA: TGTGCCAGCAGCTCAGGAGGGGCTTTGGAGACCCAGTACTTC.

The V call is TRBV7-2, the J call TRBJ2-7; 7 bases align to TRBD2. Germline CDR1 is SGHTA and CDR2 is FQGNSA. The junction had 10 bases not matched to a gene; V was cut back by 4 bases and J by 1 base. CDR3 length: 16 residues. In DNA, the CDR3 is TGTGCCAGCAGCTCGCGACGGGGCGGGAGTTCCTACGAGCAGTACTTC. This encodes CASSSRRGGSSYEQYF. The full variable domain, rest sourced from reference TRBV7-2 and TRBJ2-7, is GAGVSQSPSNKVTEKGKDVELRCDPISGHTALYWYRQSLGQGLEFLIYFQGNSAPDKSGLPSDRFSAERTGGSVSTLTIQRTQQEDSAVYLCASSSRRGGSSYEQYFGPGTRLTVT.

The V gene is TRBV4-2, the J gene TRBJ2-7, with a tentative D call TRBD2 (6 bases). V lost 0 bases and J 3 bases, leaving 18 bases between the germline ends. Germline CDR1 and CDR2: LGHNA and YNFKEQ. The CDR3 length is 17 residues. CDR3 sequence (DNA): TGTGCCAGCAGCCAAGAACCAATTGGGACTCCCGTCTACGAGCAGTACTTC. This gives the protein CASSQEPIGTPVYEQYF.

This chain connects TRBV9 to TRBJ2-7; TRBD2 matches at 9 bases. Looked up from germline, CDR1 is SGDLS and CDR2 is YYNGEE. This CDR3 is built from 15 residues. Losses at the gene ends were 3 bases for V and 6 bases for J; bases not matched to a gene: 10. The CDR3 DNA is TGTGCCAGCAGCGAGGGAGGTAGCGGGAGTGCCGAGCAGTACTTC. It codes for CASSEGGSGSAEQYF.

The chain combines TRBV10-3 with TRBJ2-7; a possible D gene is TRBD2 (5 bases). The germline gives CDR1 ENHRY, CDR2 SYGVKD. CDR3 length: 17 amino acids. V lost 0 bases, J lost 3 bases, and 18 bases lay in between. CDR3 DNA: TGTGCCATCAGTGAGTCGCGTGGTGCCAGCGGAGTCTACGAGCAGTACTTC. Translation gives CAISESRGASGVYEQYF.

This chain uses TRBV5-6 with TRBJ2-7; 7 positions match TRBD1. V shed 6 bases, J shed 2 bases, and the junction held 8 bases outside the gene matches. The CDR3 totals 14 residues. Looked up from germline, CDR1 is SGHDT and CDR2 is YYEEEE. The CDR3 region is CASTLAGGTYEQYF. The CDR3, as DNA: TGTGCCAGCACCCTTGCAGGGGGTACCTACGAGCAGTACTTC.

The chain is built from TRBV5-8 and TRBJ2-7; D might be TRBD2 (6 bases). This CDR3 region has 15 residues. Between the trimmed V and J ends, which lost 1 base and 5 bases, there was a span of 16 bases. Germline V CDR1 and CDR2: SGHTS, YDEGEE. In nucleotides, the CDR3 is TGTGCCAGCAGCTTGCACAGAGGGAGGTTCCACGAGCAGTACTTC. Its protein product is CASSLHRGRFHEQYF.

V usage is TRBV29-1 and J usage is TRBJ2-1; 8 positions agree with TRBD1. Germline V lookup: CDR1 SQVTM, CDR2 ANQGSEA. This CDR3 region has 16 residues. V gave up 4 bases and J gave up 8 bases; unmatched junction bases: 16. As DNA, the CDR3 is TGCAGCGTTGTTGGTTGGGAAACGACAGGGGCGGATGAGCAGTTCTTC. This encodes CSVVGWETTGADEQFF.

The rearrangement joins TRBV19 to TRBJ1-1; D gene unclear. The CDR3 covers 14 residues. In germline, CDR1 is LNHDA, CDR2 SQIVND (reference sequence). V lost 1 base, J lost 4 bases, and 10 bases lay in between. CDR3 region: CASSIGEGFTEAFF. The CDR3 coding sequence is TGTGCCAGTAGTATAGGGGAGGGTTTCACTGAAGCTTTCTTT.

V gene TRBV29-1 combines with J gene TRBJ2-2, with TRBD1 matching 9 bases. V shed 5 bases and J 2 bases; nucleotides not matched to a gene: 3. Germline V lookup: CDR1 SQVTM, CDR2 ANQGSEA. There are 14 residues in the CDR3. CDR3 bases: TGCAGCGTTAGGACAGGGGAAAACACCGGGGAGCTGTTTTTT. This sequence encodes CSVRTGENTGELFF.

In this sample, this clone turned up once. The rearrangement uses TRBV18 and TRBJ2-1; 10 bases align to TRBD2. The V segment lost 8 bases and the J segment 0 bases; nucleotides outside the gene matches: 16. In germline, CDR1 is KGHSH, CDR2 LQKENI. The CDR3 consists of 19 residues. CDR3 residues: CASTMTSGSAPPSYNEQFF. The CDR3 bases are TGTGCCAGCACAATGACTAGCGGGTCAGCCCCCCCCTCCTACAATGAGCAGTTCTTC.

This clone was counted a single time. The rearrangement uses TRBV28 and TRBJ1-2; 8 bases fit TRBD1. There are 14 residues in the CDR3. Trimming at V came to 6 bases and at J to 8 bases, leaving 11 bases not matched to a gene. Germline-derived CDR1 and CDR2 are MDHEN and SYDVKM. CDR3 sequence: CASRRTGSMWGYTF. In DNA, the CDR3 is TGTGCCAGCAGACGGACAGGGTCGATGTGGGGCTACACCTTC.

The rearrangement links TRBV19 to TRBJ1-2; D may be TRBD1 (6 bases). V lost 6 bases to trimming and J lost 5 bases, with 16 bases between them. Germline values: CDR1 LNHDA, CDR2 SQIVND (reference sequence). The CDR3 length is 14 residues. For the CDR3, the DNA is TGTGCCAGTAGGGACAGCGCCCTCTCTTATGGCTACACCTTC. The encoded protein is CASRDSALSYGYTF.

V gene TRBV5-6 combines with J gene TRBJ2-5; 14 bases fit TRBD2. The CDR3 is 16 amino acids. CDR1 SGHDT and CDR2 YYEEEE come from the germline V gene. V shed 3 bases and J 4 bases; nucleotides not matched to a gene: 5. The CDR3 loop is CASSSRLAGGVETQYF. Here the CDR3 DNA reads TGTGCCAGCAGCTCAAGACTAGCGGGAGGGGTAGAGACCCAGTACTTC.

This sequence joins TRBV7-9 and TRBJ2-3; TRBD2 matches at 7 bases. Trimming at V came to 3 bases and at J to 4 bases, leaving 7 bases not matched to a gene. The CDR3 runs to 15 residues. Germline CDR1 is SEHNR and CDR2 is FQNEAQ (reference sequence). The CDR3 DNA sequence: TGTGCCAGCAGCTTCCCCCTGGGGGGGGCAGATACGCAGTATTTT. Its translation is CASSFPLGGADTQYF.

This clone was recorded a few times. CDR3 sequence reads: CASSQGQDTGELFF. CDR3 bases: TGTGCCAGCAGCCAAGGACAGGACACCGGGGAGCTGTTTTTT. The rearrangement links TRBV5-4 to TRBJ2-2, with 7 bases that match TRBD1. The CDR3 has 14 amino acids. V lost 4 bases to trimming and J lost 3 bases; unmatched junction nucleotides: 3. Germline assignment: CDR1 SGHNT and CDR2 YYREEE (reference sequence).

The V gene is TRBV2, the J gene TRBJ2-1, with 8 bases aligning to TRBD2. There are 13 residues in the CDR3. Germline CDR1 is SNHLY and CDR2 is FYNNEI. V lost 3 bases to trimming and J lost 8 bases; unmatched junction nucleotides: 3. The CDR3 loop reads CASSDLLADEQFF. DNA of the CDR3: TGTGCCAGCAGTGATCTACTAGCGGATGAGCAGTTCTTC.

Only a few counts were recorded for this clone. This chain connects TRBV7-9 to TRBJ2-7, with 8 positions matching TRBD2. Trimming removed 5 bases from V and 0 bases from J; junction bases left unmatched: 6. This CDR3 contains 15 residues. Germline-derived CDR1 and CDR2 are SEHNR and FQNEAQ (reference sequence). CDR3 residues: CASSLSGSYSYEQYF. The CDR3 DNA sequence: TGTGCCAGCAGCCTAAGCGGGAGCTACTCCTACGAGCAGTACTTC.

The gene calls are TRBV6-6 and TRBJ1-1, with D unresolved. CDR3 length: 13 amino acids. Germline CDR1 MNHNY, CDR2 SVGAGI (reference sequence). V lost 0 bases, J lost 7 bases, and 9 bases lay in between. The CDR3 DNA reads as TGTGCCAGCAGTTACTCAGGCGGGGATGAAGCTTTCTTT. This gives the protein CASSYSGGDEAFF.

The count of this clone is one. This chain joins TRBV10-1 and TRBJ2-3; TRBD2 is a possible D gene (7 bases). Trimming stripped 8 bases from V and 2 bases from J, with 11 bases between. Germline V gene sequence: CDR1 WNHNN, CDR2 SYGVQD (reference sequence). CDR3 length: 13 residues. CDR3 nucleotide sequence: TGCGCCAGCGCGGGGGACATCACAGATACGCAGTATTTT. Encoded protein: CASAGDITDTQYF.